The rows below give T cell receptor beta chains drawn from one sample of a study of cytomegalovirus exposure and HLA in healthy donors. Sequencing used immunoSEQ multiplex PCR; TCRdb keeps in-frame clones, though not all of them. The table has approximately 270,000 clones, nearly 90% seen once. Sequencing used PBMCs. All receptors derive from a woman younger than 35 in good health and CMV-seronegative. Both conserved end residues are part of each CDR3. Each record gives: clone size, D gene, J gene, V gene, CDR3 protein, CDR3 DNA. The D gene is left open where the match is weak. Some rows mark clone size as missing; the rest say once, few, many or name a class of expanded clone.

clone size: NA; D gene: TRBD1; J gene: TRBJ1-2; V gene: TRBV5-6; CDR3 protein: CASSFTGGAGNYGYTF; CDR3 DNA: TGTGCCAGCAGCTTTACAGGGGGCGCGGGAAACTATGGCTACACCTTC
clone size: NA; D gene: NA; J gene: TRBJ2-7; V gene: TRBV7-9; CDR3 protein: CASSLGVTDEQYF; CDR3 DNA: TGTGCCAGCAGCTTAGGAGTAACGGACGAGCAGTACTTC
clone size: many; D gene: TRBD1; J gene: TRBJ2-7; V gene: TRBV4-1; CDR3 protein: CASSLLVAGGSYEQYF; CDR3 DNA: TGCGCCAGCAGCCTTCTTGTGGCAGGGGGCTCCTACGAGCAGTACTTC
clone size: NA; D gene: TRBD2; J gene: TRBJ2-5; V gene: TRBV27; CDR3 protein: CASSLASGGPETQYF; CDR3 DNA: TGTGCCAGCAGTCTAGCCAGCGGGGGACCGGAGACCCAGTACTTC
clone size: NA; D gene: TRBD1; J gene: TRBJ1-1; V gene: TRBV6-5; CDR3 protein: CASSLQGTEAFF; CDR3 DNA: TGTGCCAGCAGTTTACAGGGGACTGAAGCTTTCTTT
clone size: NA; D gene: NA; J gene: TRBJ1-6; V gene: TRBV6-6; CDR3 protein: CASKDIRRSPLHF; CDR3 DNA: TGTGCCAGCAAGGACATAAGGAGATCACCCCTCCACTTT
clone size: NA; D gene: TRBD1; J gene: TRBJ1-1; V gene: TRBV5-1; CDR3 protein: CASSPGTGGWDTEAFF; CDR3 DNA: TGCGCCAGCAGCCCCGGGACAGGAGGTTGGGACACTGAAGCTTTCTTT
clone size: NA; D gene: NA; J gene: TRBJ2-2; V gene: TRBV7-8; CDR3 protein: CASSINAGVRDTGESFF; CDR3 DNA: TGTGCCAGCAGTATTAACGCGGGGGTTCGGGACACCGGGGAGTCTTTTTTT
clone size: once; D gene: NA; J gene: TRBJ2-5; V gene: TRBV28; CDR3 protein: CASSYETTETQYF; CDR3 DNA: TGTGCCAGCAGTTATGAAACTACAGAGACCCAGTACTTC
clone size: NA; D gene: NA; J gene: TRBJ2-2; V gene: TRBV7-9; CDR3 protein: CASSLGANLGELFF; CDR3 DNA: TGTGCCAGCAGCTTAGGGGCCAACCTAGGGGAGCTGTTTTTT
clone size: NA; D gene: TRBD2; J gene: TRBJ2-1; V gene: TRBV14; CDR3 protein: CASSQASGAYNEQFF; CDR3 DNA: TGTGCCAGCAGCCAAGCTAGCGGGGCTTACAATGAGCAGTTCTTC
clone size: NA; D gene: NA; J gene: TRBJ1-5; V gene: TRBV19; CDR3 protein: CASSIQVRQYNQPQHF; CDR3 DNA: TGTGCCAGTAGTATACAGGTTCGTCAGTATAATCAGCCCCAGCATTTT
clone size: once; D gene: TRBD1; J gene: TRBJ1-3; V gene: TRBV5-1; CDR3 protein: CASSLGQGDTIYF; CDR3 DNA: TGCGCCAGCAGCTTGGGACAGGGAGACACCATATATTTT
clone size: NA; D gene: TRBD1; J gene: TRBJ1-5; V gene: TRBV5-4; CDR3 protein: CASSPGQGTHQPQHF; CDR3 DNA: TGTGCCAGCAGCCCGGGACAGGGAACGCATCAGCCCCAGCATTTT
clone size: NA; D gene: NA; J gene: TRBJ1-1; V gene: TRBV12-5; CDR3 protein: CASGLEDTEAFF; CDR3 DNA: TGTGCTAGTGGTTTAGAGGACACTGAAGCTTTCTTT
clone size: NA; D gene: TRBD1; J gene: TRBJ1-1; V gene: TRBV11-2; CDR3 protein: CASSLEQGLDTEAFF; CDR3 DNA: TGTGCCAGCAGCTTAGAACAGGGGCTTGACACTGAAGCTTTCTTT
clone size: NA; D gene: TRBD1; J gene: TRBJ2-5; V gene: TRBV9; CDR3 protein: CASSVASPGRQGRETQYF; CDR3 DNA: TGTGCCAGCAGCGTAGCTTCCCCGGGCCGACAGGGAAGGGAGACCCAGTACTTC
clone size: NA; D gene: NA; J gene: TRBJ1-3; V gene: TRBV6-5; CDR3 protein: CASYKDSGNTIYF; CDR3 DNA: TGTGCCAGCTACAAAGACTCTGGAAACACCATATATTTT
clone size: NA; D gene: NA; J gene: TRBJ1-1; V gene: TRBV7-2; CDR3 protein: CASSFDRLNKAFF; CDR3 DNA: TGTGCCAGCAGCTTTGACAGGCTTAATAAAGCTTTCTTT
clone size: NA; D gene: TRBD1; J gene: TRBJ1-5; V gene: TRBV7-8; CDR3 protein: CASSLVGTGNQPQHF; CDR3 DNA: TGTGCCAGCAGCTTAGTTGGGACAGGCAATCAGCCCCAGCATTTT
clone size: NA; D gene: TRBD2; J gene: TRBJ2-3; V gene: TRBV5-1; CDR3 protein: CASSRGGTHIDTQYF; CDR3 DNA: TGCGCCAGCTCCCGGGGGGGGACACATATAGATACGCAGTATTTT
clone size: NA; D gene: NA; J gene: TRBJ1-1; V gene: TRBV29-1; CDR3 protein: CSGLARVNTEAFF; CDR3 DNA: TGCAGCGGACTAGCCCGGGTGAACACTGAAGCTTTCTTT
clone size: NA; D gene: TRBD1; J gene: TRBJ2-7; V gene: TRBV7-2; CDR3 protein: CASSLVGTVSYEQYF; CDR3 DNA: TGTGCCAGCAGCTTAGTCGGGACAGTCTCCTACGAGCAGTACTTC
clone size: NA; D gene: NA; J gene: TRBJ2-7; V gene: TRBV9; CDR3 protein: CASSVEMPRGVNYEQYF; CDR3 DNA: TGTGCCAGCAGCGTAGAAATGCCCAGGGGGGTAAATTACGAGCAGTACTTC
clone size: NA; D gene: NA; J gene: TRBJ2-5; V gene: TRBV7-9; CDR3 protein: CAAGGETQYF; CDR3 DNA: TGTGCCGCAGGGGGGGAGACCCAGTACTTC
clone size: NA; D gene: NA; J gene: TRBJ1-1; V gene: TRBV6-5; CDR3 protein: CASSDSTEAFF; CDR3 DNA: TGTGCCAGCAGTGATAGCACTGAAGCTTTCTTT
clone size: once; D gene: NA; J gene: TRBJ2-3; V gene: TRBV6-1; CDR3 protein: CASSEALGRADTQYF; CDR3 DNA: TGTGCCAGCAGTGAAGCGCTGGGCAGGGCAGATACGCAGTATTTT
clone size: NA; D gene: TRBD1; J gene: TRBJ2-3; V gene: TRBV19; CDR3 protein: CASSDRTGSTDTQYF; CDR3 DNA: TGTGCCAGTAGTGACCGGACAGGAAGCACAGATACGCAGTATTTT
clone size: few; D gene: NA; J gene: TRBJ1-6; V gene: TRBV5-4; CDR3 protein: CASSPMRDYNSPLHF; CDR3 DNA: TGTGCCAGCAGCCCCATGAGGGACTATAATTCACCCCTCCACTTT
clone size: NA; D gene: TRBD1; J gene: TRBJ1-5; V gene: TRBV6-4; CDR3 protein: CASRPQGAPWNQPQHF; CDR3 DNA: TGTGCCAGCAGGCCCCAGGGGGCCCCATGGAATCAGCCCCAGCATTTT
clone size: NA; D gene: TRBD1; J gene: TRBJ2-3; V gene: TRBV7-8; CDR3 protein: CASRGETRQGPSTDTQYF; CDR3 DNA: TGTGCCAGCAGGGGGGAAACTAGACAGGGCCCTAGCACAGATACGCAGTATTTT
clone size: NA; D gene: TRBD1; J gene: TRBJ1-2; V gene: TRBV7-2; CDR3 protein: CASSPDREDGYTF; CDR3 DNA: TGTGCCAGCAGCCCCGACAGGGAGGATGGCTACACCTTC
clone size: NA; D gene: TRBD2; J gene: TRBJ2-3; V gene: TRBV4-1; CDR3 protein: CASSQTGTSGTTDTQYF; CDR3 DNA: TGCGCCAGCAGCCAAACTGGGACTAGCGGGACCACAGATACGCAGTATTTT
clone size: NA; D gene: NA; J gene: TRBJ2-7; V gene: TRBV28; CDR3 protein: CASSPPEGAYEQYF; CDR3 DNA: TGTGCCAGCAGTCCCCCGGAGGGGGCATACGAGCAGTACTTC
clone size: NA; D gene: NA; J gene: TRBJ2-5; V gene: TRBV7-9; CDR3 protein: CASSSHRSGETQYF; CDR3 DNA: TGTGCCAGCAGCTCGCACAGGTCCGGGGAGACCCAGTACTTC
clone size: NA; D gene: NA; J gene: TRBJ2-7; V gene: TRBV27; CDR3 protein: CASSFSGEQYF; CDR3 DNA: TGTGCCAGCAGTTTCTCGGGGGAGCAGTACTTC
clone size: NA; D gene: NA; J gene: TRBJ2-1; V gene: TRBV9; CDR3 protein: CASSPQGRAYNEQFF; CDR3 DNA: TGTGCCAGCAGCCCACAGGGTCGGGCCTACAATGAGCAGTTCTTC
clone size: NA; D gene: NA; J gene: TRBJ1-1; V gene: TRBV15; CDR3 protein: CATSRVPQNTEAFF; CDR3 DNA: TGTGCCACCAGCAGAGTTCCACAGAACACTGAAGCTTTCTTT
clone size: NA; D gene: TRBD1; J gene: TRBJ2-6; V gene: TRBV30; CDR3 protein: CAWQGAAGANVLTF; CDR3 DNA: TGTGCCTGGCAGGGGGCAGCAGGGGCCAACGTCCTGACTTTC
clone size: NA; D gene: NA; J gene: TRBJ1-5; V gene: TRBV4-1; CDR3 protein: CASSQATESNQPQHF; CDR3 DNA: TGCGCCAGCAGCCAGGCGACGGAGAGCAATCAGCCCCAGCATTTT
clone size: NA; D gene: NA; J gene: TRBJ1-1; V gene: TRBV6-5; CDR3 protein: CASSPTWSSNTEAFF; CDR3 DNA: TGTGCCAGCAGCCCCACCTGGAGCTCGAACACTGAAGCTTTCTTT
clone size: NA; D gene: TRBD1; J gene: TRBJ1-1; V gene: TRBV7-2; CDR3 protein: CASSLTGVYTEAFF; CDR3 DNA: TGTGCCAGCAGCTTAACAGGGGTCTACACTGAAGCTTTCTTT
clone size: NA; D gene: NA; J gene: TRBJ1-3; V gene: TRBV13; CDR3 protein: CASSLRDTGLGSGNTIYF; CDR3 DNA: TGTGCCAGCAGCCTCCGGGACACCGGACTAGGCTCTGGAAACACCATATATTTT